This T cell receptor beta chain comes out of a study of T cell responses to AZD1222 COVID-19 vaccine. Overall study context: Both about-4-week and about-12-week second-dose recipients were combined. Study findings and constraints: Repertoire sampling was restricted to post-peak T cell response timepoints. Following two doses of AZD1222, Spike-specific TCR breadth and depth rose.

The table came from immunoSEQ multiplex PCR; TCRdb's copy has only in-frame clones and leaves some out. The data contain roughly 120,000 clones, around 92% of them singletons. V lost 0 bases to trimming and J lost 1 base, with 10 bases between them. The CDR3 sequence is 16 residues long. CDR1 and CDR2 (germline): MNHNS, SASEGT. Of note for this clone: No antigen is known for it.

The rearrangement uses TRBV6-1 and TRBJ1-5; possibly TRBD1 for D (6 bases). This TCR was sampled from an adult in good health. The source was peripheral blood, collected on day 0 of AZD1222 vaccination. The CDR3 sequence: CASSEAGQGSNQPQHF. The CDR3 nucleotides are TGTGCCAGCAGTGAAGCAGGCCAGGGGAGCAATCAGCCCCAGCATTTT.